A single sample gave rise to the 5 T cell receptor beta chains below, sequenced in a study of cytomegalovirus exposure and HLA in healthy donors. TCRdb keeps only in-frame clones here, not all; method: immunoSEQ multiplex PCR. The sample has about 170,000 clones; 80% to 90% are singletons. The specimen was PBMCs. These receptors all stem from a woman aged 25 to 39 in good health and CMV-seronegative.

This clone was picked up one time. This chain connects TRBV9 to TRBJ2-1; the D gene is possibly TRBD1 (6 bases). Trimming took off 4 bases at V and 8 bases at J, with 10 bases between the two ends. Germline V gives CDR1 SGDLS, CDR2 YYNGEE. The CDR3 has 12 amino acids. CDR3: CASSLHRDEQFF. The DNA for the CDR3 is TGTGCCAGCAGCCTACACAGGGATGAGCAGTTCTTC.

This clone was counted a few times. This rearrangement joins TRBV7-8 to TRBJ2-4; D is ambiguous. CDR1 is SGHVS and CDR2 is FQNEAQ in the germline V gene. The CDR3 consists of 11 residues. Trimming removed 1 base at V and 11 bases at J, with 6 bases between. As DNA, the CDR3 is TGTGCCAGCAGCTTAGAAGGACTTCAGTACTTC. Protein sequence: CASSLEGLQYF.

V and J are TRBV5-6 and TRBJ1-2, with 8 positions matching TRBD1. Trimming took 5 bases from V and 5 from J; bases not matched to a gene: 14. The CDR3 runs 16 residues. Germline V lookup: CDR1 SGHDT, CDR2 YYEEEE. CDR3 sequence reads: CASSRTDGQGKYGYTF. CDR3 nucleotide sequence: TGTGCCAGCAGTCGAACAGATGGACAGGGAAAATATGGCTACACCTTC.

CDR3 DNA sequence: TGTGCCAGCAGTTTATTACCGGGGGAACAGTTCTTC. Protein product: CASSLLPGEQFF. V is TRBV27 and J is TRBJ2-1, with TRBD2 as a possible D gene (6 bases). Germline loops: CDR1 MNHEY, CDR2 SMNVEV (reference sequence). The CDR3 totals 12 residues. Trimming pared 1 base from V and 13 bases from J, leaving 11 bases between.

V gene TRBV13 combines with J gene TRBJ2-7, with 8 bases identical to TRBD1. The germline CDR1 and CDR2 sequences are PRHDT and FYEKMQ (reference sequence). The CDR3 has 14 amino acids. V dropped 4 bases and J dropped 5; count of bases not matched to a gene: 7. The CDR3 region has the DNA TGTGCCAGCAGCTCCATGACAGGGGTCAACGAGCAGTACTTC. Amino acid sequence: CASSSMTGVNEQYF. Complete variable domain (other parts from reference TRBV13 and TRBJ2-7): AAGVIQSPRHLIKEKRETATLKCYPIPRHDTVYWYQQGPGQDPQFLISFYEKMQSDKGSIPDRFSAQQFSDYHSELNMSSLELGDSALYFCASSSMTGVNEQYFGPGTRLTVT.